Presented here are 9 T cell receptor beta chains from one specimen sequenced in a study of shared clonotypes between healthy human individuals (dated by TCRdb to about 2020). The receptor library was made with the immunoSEQ multiplex PCR assay. TCRdb holds this immuneACCESS table with in-frame rearrangements only. Some clones are missing; in checked studies, unresolved V genes explain under half, and the rest has no known cause. The table for this sample lists 1,400,000 or so clones; approximately 98.5% of them were counted only once. The ten largest clones take up approximately 0.38% of the sample. The sequencing input was naive CD4+ T cells sorted from blood. This specimen's cell subset or site label, per the study, means: CD45RA+ positively selected. The receptors were sampled from a man aged 25 to 40 in good health.

The V gene is TRBV2, the J gene TRBJ2-5; D is uncertain. Trimming shortened V by 10 bases and J by 0 bases, and 6 bases separated the two germline ends. CDR1 and CDR2 from the germline V gene are SNHLY and FYNNEI. CDR3 length: 11 residues. The CDR3 sequence is CAIPDQETQYF. The CDR3 bases are TGTGCCATTCCGGACCAAGAGACCCAGTACTTC.

CDR3 DNA sequence: TGTGCCAGCAGCTTAGTAGGACTAGCGGGAGATGAGCAGTTCTTC. It is translated as CASSLVGLAGDEQFF. The gene calls are TRBV7-2 and TRBJ2-1; 13 bases align to TRBD2. V dropped 1 base and J dropped 8; count of bases not matched to a gene: 2. The CDR3 runs 15 residues. Per germline, CDR1 SGHTA and CDR2 FQGNSA.

The chain recombines TRBV29-1 with TRBJ2-2, with D perhaps being TRBD1 or TRBD2 (5 bases each). Germline V gene sequence: CDR1 SQVTM, CDR2 ANQGSEA. This CDR3 is built from 12 residues. V was cut by 4 bases and J by 6 bases, with 9 bases left in between. The CDR3 is CSVVGGAGELFF. As DNA, the CDR3 is TGCAGCGTTGTTGGGGGTGCCGGGGAGCTGTTTTTT.

The chain has TRBV7-9 and TRBJ1-4; TRBD1 matches 12 bases. From germline, CDR1 is SEHNR and CDR2 FQNEAQ (reference sequence). The CDR3 contains 15 residues. J was trimmed by 7 bases and V by 5 bases; bases with no gene match: 5. The CDR3 DNA follows: TGTGCCAGCAGCCAGGGGACAGGGGGCGGTGAAAAACTGTTTTTT. It codes for CASSQGTGGGEKLFF.

V gene TRBV7-6 combines with J gene TRBJ2-7; 15 bases map to TRBD2. CDR1 SGHVS and CDR2 FNYEAQ come from the germline V gene. V shed 5 bases and J 0 bases; nucleotides not matched to a gene: 11. The CDR3 length is 19 residues. In nucleotides, the CDR3 is TGTGCCAGCAGCCCCGGTGGACTAGCGGGAGGGCCCGGCTCCTACGAGCAGTACTTC. Its protein product is CASSPGGLAGGPGSYEQYF.

Only one count was recorded for this clone. The gene calls are TRBV2 and TRBJ2-7; 7 nucleotides align to TRBD1. The CDR3 spans 14 residues. Germline V gene sequence: CDR1 SNHLY, CDR2 FYNNEI. V shed 0 bases and J 9 bases; nucleotides not matched to a gene: 8. The CDR3: CASSEAWSHRGQYF. The CDR3 DNA reads as TGTGCCAGCAGTGAAGCGTGGTCCCACAGGGGGCAGTACTTC.

The chain employs TRBV25-1 and TRBJ2-3; 10 bases match TRBD2. The CDR3 contains 17 residues. Germline V CDR1 and CDR2: MGHDK, SYGVNS. V lost 5 bases, J lost 2 bases, and 10 bases stayed unmatched. CDR3 sequence reads: CASSHTRTSGFTDTQYF. DNA for the CDR3: TGTGCCAGCAGTCACACTAGGACTAGCGGATTCACAGATACGCAGTATTTT.

V is TRBV27 and J is TRBJ1-5, with 7 nucleotides matching TRBD1. With 6 bases clipped from V and 4 bases from J, the junction kept 21 bases outside the gene matches. The germline gives CDR1 MNHEY, CDR2 SMNVEV (reference sequence). The CDR3 covers 19 residues. The CDR3 DNA sequence: TGTGCCAGCAGACGAGGAAGACAGGGCCTCCAAGGGGAAAATCAGCCCCAGCATTTT. Translated, it gives CASRRGRQGLQGENQPQHF.

The chain combines TRBV2 with TRBJ2-1, with TRBD2 matching over 9 bases. The V and J ends lost 6 bases and 8 bases, in that order; junction bases with no gene match: 5. The germline gives CDR1 SNHLY, CDR2 FYNNEI. The CDR3 is made up of 13 amino acids. The DNA of the CDR3 is TGTGCCAGCAGCTCTAGCGGGAATCATGAGCAGTTCTTC. This gives the protein CASSSSGNHEQFF.